This T cell receptor beta chain comes out of a study of cytomegalovirus exposure and HLA in healthy donors. About the study: Tens of millions of unique TCRs from HLA-typed donors were held in an early release of data. Regarding the study as a whole: According to an earlier analysis, most TCR beta V segments yielded productive rearrangements about 87% or about 30% of the time. Among TCR sequences, most were rare, though some public TCRs appeared in many donors. The study designated about 160 TCR beta chains cytomegalovirus-associated.

Primers for the PCR totalled 60 Vbeta and 13 Jbeta. Profiled with immunoSEQ multiplex PCR; TCRdb holds only in-frame clones, not every one. The sample lists roughly 180,000 clones; 75% were seen once. This clone appeared a few times. Its antigen is still unknown. Sequencing input: PBMCs. The receptor comes from a woman aged 40 to 50 in good health and CMV-seropositive.

This chain's CDR3 is CASRVNRDNYGYTF. The CDR3, as DNA: TGTGCCAGCAGAGTCAACAGGGACAACTATGGCTACACCTTC. The gene calls are TRBV28 and TRBJ1-2; possibly TRBD1 for D (6 bases). V was trimmed by 6 bases and J by 2 bases, leaving 13 bases between them. Germline V CDR1 and CDR2: MDHEN, SYDVKM. The CDR3 has 14 amino acids.